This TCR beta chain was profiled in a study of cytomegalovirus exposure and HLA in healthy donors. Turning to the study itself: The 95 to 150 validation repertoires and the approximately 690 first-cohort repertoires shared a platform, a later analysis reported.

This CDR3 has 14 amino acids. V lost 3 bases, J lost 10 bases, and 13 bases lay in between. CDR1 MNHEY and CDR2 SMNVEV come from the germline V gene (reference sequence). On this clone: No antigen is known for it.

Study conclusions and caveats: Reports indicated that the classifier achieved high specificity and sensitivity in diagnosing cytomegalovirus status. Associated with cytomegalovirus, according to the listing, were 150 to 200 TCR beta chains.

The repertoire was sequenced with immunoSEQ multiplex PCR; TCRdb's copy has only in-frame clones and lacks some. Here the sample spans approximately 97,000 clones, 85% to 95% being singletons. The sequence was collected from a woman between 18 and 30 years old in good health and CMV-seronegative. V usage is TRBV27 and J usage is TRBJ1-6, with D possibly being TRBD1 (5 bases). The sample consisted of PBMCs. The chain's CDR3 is CASSFAGGNSPLHF. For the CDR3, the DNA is TGTGCCAGCAGTTTCGCCGGGGGGAACTCACCCCTCCACTTT.